The 6 T cell receptor beta chains presented below share a single source sample, sequenced in a study of control samples from healthy donors and cancer patients. Assay used: immunoSEQ multiplex PCR; TCRdb lists only in-frame clones, some missing. The sample has roughly 170,000 clones, 85% to 95% seen once. The sample taken for sequencing was blood. The source is a man between 18 and 29 years old in good health.

The chain couples TRBV24-1 to TRBJ2-5; tentative D call: TRBD2 (6 bases). Trimming shortened V by 5 bases and J by 2 bases, and 11 bases separated the two germline ends. The germline CDR1 and CDR2 sequences are KGHDR and SFDVKD. CDR3 length: 14 amino acids. The CDR3 here is CATSVSGVQETQYF. DNA for the CDR3: TGTGCCACCAGTGTCTCGGGGGTACAAGAGACCCAGTACTTC.

This rearrangement joins TRBV7-9 to TRBJ2-6, with D unresolved. The germline V gene encodes CDR1 SEHNR and CDR2 FQNEAQ (reference sequence). With 5 bases removed from V and 0 bases from J, the gap between germline ends came to 17 bases. This CDR3 contains 18 residues. CDR3: CASSTPLVLFSGANVLTF. The CDR3 DNA reads as TGTGCCAGCAGCACCCCCCTTGTGCTGTTCTCTGGGGCCAACGTCCTGACTTTC.

The genes are TRBV27 and TRBJ1-2; D is unresolved. This CDR3 contains 14 residues. CDR1 and CDR2 from the germline V gene are MNHEY and SMNVEV (reference sequence). With 7 bases removed from V and 3 bases from J, the gap between germline ends came to 15 bases. As DNA, the CDR3 is TGTGCCAGCAAACCCCGGGCCAGTTACTATGGCTACACCTTC. This gives the protein CASKPRASYYGYTF.

V is TRBV18 and J is TRBJ1-1; D might be TRBD1 (5 bases). Trimming stripped 5 bases from V and 4 bases from J, with 14 bases between. There are 14 residues in the CDR3. Looked up from germline, CDR1 is KGHSH and CDR2 is LQKENI. The CDR3 loop reads CASSSERGSTEAFF. In nucleotides, the CDR3 is TGTGCCAGCTCATCTGAACGGGGGTCCACTGAAGCTTTCTTT.

The V gene is TRBV5-6, the J gene TRBJ1-6; tentatively, D is TRBD1 (5 bases). V was clipped by 5 bases and J by 10 bases, with 10 bases between them. Germline V gene lookup returns CDR1 SGHDT and CDR2 YYEEEE. The CDR3 has 12 residues. This CDR3 reads CASSRDFSPLHF. CDR3 sequence (DNA): TGTGCCAGCAGTCGGGACTTCTCACCCCTCCACTTT.

This chain links TRBV5-1 with TRBJ2-3; TRBD2 aligns across 7 bases. The CDR3 is 15 residues long. V gave up 7 bases and J gave up 1 base; unmatched junction bases: 9. Looked up from germline, CDR1 is SGHRS and CDR2 is YFSETQ. The CDR3 DNA is TGCGCCAGCCGAAATCGGGACTACCGCACAGATACGCAGTATTTT. Translated, it gives CASRNRDYRTDTQYF.